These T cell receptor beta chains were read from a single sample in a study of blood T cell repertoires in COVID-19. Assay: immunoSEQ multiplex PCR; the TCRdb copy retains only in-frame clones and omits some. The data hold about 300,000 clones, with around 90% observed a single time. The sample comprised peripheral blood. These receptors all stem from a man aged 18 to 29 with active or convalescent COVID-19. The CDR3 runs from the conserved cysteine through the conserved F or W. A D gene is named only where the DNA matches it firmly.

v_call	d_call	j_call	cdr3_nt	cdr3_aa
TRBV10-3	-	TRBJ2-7	TGTGCCATCAGGGAAGCCTGGAGCGAGCAGTACTTC	CAIREAWSEQYF
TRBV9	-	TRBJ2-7	TGTGCCAGCAGCGGGAGCGAAACCTACGAGCAGTACTTC	CASSGSETYEQYF
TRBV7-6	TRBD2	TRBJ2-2	TGTGCCAGCAGCACCTTAGCGGGGGTGAACACCGGGGAGCTGTTTTTT	CASSTLAGVNTGELFF
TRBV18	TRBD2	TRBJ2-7	TGTGCCAGCTCACCACCGGGACTAGCGGGAAACTACGAGCAGTACTTC	CASSPPGLAGNYEQYF
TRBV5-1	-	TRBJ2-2	TGCGCCAGCAGCTTGGGTCAGTTAAACACCGGGGAGCTGTTTTTT	CASSLGQLNTGELFF
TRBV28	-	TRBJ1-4	TGTGCCAGCAGTTCACAGGGTAATCGTGAAAAACTGTTTTTT	CASSSQGNREKLFF
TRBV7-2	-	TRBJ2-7	TGTGCCAGCAGCCCGCGGGGAGGATCGATCTCCTACGAGCAGTACTTC	CASSPRGGSISYEQYF
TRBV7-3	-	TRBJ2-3	TGTGCCAGCAGCACCGGGTTGACAGATACGCAGTATTTT	CASSTGLTDTQYF
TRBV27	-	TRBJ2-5	TGTGCCAGCAGTTTATCTGTAGTGGAGACCCAGTACTTC	CASSLSVVETQYF
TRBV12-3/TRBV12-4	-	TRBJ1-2	TGTGCCAGCAGTCTAAGCGAGCACTATGGCTACACCTTC	CASSLSEHYGYTF
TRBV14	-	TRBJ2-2	TGTGCCAGCAGCCAAGCCTTCGCGAACACCGGGGAGCTGTTTTTT	CASSQAFANTGELFF
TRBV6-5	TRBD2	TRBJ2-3	TGTGCCAGCAGTTCGCCGGGGTCTAGCGGGTCCGGTACGCAGTATTTT	CASSSPGSSGSGTQYF
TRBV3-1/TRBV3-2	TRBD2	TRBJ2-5	TGTGCCAGCAGCCAATCCGGGACTAGCGGGACCAAAGAGACCCAGTACTTC	CASSQSGTSGTKETQYF
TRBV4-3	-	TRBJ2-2	TGCGCCAGCAGCCAACTCGCGGGAACGAACACCGGGGAGCTGTTTTTT	CASSQLAGTNTGELFF
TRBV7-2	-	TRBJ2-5	TGTGCCAGCAGGGCCAGGGGAAGAGTCCAAGAGACCCAGTACTTC	CASRARGRVQETQYF
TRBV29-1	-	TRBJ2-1	TGCAGCGTTAACCACAGGGTGGATGAGCAGTTCTTC	CSVNHRVDEQFF
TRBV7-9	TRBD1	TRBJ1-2	TGTGCCAGCAGCTCCCTGACAGGGTGGGACTATGGCTACACCTTC	CASSSLTGWDYGYTF
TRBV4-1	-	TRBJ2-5	TGCGCCAGCAGCCAAGATCACGGGATGCAAGAGACCCAGTACTTC	CASSQDHGMQETQYF
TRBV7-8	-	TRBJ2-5	TGTGCCAGCAGCCCGGGTAGGACACCACAAGAGACCCAGTACTTC	CASSPGRTPQETQYF
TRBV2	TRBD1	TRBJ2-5	TGTGCCAGCAGACGACAGGGGACATACCAAGAGACCCAGTACTTC	CASRRQGTYQETQYF
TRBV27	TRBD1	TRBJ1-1	TGTGCCAGCAGTTTAGCCGGACAGGGGGGCACTGAAGCTTTCTTT	CASSLAGQGGTEAFF
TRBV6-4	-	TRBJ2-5	TGTGCAAAGCAGCGGTATGGGGAGAGGTACCAAGAGACCCAGTACTTC	CAKQRYGERYQETQYF
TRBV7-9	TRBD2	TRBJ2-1	TGTGCCAGCAGCTCACTAGCGGGAGGAATTCGGAATGAGCAGTTCTTC	CASSSLAGGIRNEQFF
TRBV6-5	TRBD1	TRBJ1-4	TGTGCCAGCAGCGCCGGGGGCAGGGGGCGTGAAAAACTGTTTTTT	CASSAGGRGREKLFF
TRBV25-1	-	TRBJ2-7	TGTGCCAGCAGTGAATCGCCAGCAAGCCCGGGTGATGAGCAGTACTTC	CASSESPASPGDEQYF
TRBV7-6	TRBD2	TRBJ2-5	TGTGCCAGCAGCCCCGGGACTAGCGGGGCGAGGGACCAAGAGACCCAGTACTTC	CASSPGTSGARDQETQYF